This TCR beta chain was retrieved from a study of blood T cell repertoires in COVID-19. The table came from immunoSEQ multiplex PCR; TCRdb's copy has only in-frame clones and leaves some out. The data hold about 260,000 clones, with about 91% observed a single time. CDR1 MNHEY and CDR2 SVGAGI come from the germline V gene. V was cut by 6 bases and J by 8 bases, with 10 bases left in between. The CDR3 loop spans 11 amino acids. The chain joins TRBV6-5 to TRBJ1-1; no definite D call. The sequence derives from a woman in her forties with acute COVID-19. Sequenced input: PBMCs or T cells enriched from blood (not recorded which). CDR3 loop: CASRAGSEAFF. In DNA, the CDR3 is TGTGCCAGCAGAGCGGGATCAGAAGCTTTCTTT.